This TCR beta chain was captured in a study of shared clonotypes between healthy human individuals (dated by TCRdb to 2018 to 2020). Turning to the overall study: The cohort comprised a couple of women and a few men aged 18 to 49 years. To estimate repertoire size and how much clonotype sharing occurs between individuals, the study deeply sequenced the blood TCR repertoires of roughly 5 healthy adults. Different laboratories and diverse techniques were used to prepare libraries and sequence TCR repertoires, to increase sequencing depth and limit assay-specific biases. Leukapheresis yielded between about 0.9 and 8.9 billion PBMCs per donor. Per donor, three plates each were used for CD4 naive and CD4 memory, two for CD8 naive, and one for CD8 memory. What the authors observed across the whole study: Sharing across a handful of donors was observed for about 5% of naive CD4, about 4% of naive CD8, over 2% of memory CD4, and over 0.3% of memory CD8 clonotypes. Sampling was limited to blood, and TCR repertoires in tissue likely differ from TCR repertoires in blood. Incomplete sequencing was indicated by rarefaction of sorted-subset datasets, despite the large sequencing depth. Clonotypes shared by all four sorted-subset donors showed higher generation probabilities than non-shared clonotypes. Naive subsets generally had larger estimated clonotype richness than memory subsets did. Because the study included a small number of donors, the genetic and exposure-history diversity represented was limited. Pairwise subsampling indicated that sequencing depth was expected to affect the degree of clonotype sharing among donors.

The donors were healthy, HIV-negative adults who had no recently reported acute infections or vaccinations. Only Caucasian adults living in Nashville, Tennessee, USA were represented among the donors. Magnetic negative selection was used to enrich CD4+ T cells, after which naive cells were positively selected on CD45RA and the negative fraction became the memory subset. Blood was collected by leukapheresis, and PBMCs were isolated by Ficoll-Histopaque density gradient centrifugation and then cryopreserved in liquid nitrogen vapor phase. Purity and quantity of every magnetically sorted T cell population were checked by analytical flow cytometry. From each sorted fraction, genomic DNA was isolated and quantified by UV absorbance on a Nanodrop 2000c. In regard to this clone: There is no known antigen for this receptor. Base qualities were left out, and no much larger clone turns up one base away. Other nucleotide sequences in the sample specify the same CDR3.

TCR CDR3 regions were amplified from genomic DNA by multiplex PCR using the deep immunoSEQ assay. Genomic DNA extracted from each cell subset was distributed evenly over all wells of several immunoSEQ 96-well plates, and each plate served as one replicate. For sorted subsets, around 0.2 ug of genomic DNA, equivalent to roughly 30,000 T cell genomes, went into each replicate PCR. Purified libraries were measured with a Qubit 3.0 fluorometer, size-checked on a Bioanalyzer 2100, and measured again with the KAPA Library Quantification kit. Every immunoSEQ 96-well plate was sequenced on a separate single-read 150-cycle Illumina NextSeq 550 flow cell. In the authors' own workflow: The immunoSEQ output contained only junctional sequences without quality scores, so filtering could not match that applied to full-length reads. Sequences were annotated with PyIR, a Python wrapper for IgBLAST v1.9, using IMGT germline references to assign V/J genes and CDR3. Any read was removed if the V/J assignment was weak (E-value above 1e-6), the CDR3 was missing, or the read contained stop codons, out-of-frame junctions, or ambiguous translated residues. V3J clonotypes were defined as sequences sharing the same inferred V gene, J gene, and CDR3 amino acid sequence. The percentage overlap between two repertoires was calculated by dividing the number of shared unique clonotypes by the size of the smaller repertoire. Three approaches were used to assess repertoire richness: RTK rarefaction, the Chao1 estimator, and Recon v2.1 estimates of unobserved clonotypes. OLGA was used to compute generation probabilities for all TCRbeta clonotypes that the gDNA method yielded from four donors. TCRdb took over this immuneACCESS table, retaining in-frame rearrangements with V and J assigned. Such tables are incomplete; in checked studies, under half of the missing clones stem from an unresolved V gene, and the remainder is unexplained. D and trimming come from the DNA, and the V and J calls and clone size come from that table. The sample table lists 2 million to 2.5 million clones, 90% to 95% of them with a count of one. 0.13% of the sample rests with the top ten.

The CDR1 and CDR2 encoded by the germline V gene (reference sequence) are LNHDA and SQIVND. The junction shows trimming of 6 bases on V and 4 bases on J, plus 12 bases between the germline ends. Counted from cysteine to phenylalanine, this CDR3 has 13 amino acids. Only the CDR3 DNA is retained, 39 bases long and in frame from the first base. The specimen sequenced was naive CD4+ T cells sorted from blood. The cell subset or site label on this specimen signifies: CD45RA+ positively selected. The TCR was taken from a man aged 18 to 35 in good health. The rearranged chain carries TRBV19 and TRBJ1-2; D gene: possibly TRBD1, on 5 matching bases. The CDR3 corresponds to CASSPRGAYGYTF. The nucleotide sequence reads as follows: TGTGCCAGTAGCCCACGTGGGGCCTATGGCTACACCTTC.